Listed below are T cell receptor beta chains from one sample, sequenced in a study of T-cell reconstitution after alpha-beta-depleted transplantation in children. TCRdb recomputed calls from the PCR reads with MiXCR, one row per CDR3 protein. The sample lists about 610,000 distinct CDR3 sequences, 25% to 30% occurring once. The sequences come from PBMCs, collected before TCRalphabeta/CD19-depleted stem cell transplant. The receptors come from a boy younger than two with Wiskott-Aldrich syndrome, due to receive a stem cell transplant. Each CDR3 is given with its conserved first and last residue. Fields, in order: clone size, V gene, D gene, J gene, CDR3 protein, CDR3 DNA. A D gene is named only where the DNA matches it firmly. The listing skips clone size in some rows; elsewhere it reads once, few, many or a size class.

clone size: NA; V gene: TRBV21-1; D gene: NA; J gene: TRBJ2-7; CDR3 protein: CASSKEAREGPYEQYF; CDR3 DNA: TGTGCCAGCAGCAAAGAGGCTCGGGAGGGTCCCTACGAGCAGTACTTC
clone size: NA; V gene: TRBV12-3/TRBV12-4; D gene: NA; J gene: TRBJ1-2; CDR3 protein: CASSLYGREVHYGYTF; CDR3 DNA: TGTGCCAGCAGTTTGTATGGCAGGGAAGTTCACTATGGCTACACCTTC
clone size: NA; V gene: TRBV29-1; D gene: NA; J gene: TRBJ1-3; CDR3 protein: CSARDSGNTIYF; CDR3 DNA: TGCAGCGCCAGGGACTCTGGAAACACCATATATTTT
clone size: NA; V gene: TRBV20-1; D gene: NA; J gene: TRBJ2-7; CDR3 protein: CSASPTPGEQYF; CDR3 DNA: TGCAGTGCTAGCCCGACACCGGGCGAGCAGTACTTC
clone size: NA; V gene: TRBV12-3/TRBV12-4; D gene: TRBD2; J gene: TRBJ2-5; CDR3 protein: CASRLAGTPQETQYF; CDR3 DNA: TGTGCCAGCAGGCTAGCGGGAACCCCTCAAGAGACCCAGTACTTC
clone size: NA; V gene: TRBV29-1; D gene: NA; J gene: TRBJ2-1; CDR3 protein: CSDRRGSYNEQFF; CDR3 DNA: TGCAGCGATAGGAGGGGCTCCTACAATGAGCAGTTCTTC
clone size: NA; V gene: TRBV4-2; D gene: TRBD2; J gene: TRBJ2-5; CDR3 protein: CASSQGTSGKQETQYF; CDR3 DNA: TGTGCCAGCAGCCAAGGAACCAGCGGGAAACAAGAGACCCAGTACTTC
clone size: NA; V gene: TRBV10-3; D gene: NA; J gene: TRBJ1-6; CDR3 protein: CASGDGRWDILF; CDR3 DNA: TGTGCCAGTGGGGACGGGCGATGGGATATTCTCTTT
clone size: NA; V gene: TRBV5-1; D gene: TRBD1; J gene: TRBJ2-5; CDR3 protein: CASRRGTGRSQETQYF; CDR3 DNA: TGCGCCAGCCGACGCGGGACAGGGAGATCCCAAGAGACCCAGTACTTC
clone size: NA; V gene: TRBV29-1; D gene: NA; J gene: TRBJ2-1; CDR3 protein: CSVVSDGEQFF; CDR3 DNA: TGCAGCGTTGTCAGTGACGGTGAGCAGTTCTTC
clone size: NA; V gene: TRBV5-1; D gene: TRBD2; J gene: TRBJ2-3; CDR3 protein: CASSFHSGSGNTQYF; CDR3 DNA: TGCGCCAGCAGCTTCCATAGCGGGAGCGGGAATACGCAGTATTTT
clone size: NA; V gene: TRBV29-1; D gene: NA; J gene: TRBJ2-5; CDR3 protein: CSVRGRYQETQYF; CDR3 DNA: TGCAGCGTTCGCGGCCGCTACCAAGAGACCCAGTACTTC
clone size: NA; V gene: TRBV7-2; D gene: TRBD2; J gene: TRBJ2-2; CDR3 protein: CASSLGLAGGDTGELFF; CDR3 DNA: TGTGCCAGCAGCTTAGGGCTAGCGGGAGGGGACACCGGGGAGCTGTTTTTT
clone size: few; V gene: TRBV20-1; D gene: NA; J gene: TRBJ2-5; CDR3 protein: CSAREETQYF; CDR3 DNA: TGCAGTGCTAGGGAAGAGACCCAGTACTTC
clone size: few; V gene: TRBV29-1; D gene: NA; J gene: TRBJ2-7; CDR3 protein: CSVLDCPQLCEQYF; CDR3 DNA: TGCAGCGTTCTGGACTGCCCCCAATTGTGCGAGCAGTACTTC
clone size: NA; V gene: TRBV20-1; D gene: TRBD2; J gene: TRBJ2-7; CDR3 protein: CSARSGTSGRALGEQYF; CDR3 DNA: TGCAGTGCTAGATCCGGGACTAGCGGGAGGGCCTTGGGGGAGCAGTACTTC
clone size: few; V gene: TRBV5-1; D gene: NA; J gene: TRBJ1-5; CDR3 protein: CASSIQPNQPQHF; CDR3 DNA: TGCGCCAGCAGCATTCAGCCCAATCAGCCCCAGCATTTT